This T cell receptor beta chain was sequenced in a study of OX40 agonist ivuxolimab in advanced cancers. About the research overall: The dose of intravenous ivuxolimab that patients received every 2 weeks ranged from 0.01 to 10 mg/kg.

Findings and limits, study-wide: Among T cells, CD8+ cells averaged more expanded clones than CD4+ cells.

The CDR3 has 15 amino acids. Germline V CDR1 and CDR2: LNHNV, YYDKDF (reference sequence). Losses at the gene ends were 3 bases for V and 7 bases for J; bases not matched to a gene: 12. Notes on this clone: The antigen is not known.

Profiled with immunoSEQ multiplex PCR; TCRdb holds only in-frame clones, not every one. The data hold about 82,000 clones, with about 91% observed a single time. Material: CD4+ or CD8+ T cells sorted from blood, obtained in a trial of the OX40 agonist ivuxolimab. The genes are TRBV15 and TRBJ2-7; TRBD2 agrees at 7 bases. This clonotype was obtained from an adult with an advanced solid tumor such as melanoma, head and neck, liver or kidney cancer. CDR3 nucleotide sequence: TGTGCCACCAGCAGGGAAGCGGGACTCTTTGAAGAGCAGTACTTC. This encodes CATSREAGLFEEQYF.